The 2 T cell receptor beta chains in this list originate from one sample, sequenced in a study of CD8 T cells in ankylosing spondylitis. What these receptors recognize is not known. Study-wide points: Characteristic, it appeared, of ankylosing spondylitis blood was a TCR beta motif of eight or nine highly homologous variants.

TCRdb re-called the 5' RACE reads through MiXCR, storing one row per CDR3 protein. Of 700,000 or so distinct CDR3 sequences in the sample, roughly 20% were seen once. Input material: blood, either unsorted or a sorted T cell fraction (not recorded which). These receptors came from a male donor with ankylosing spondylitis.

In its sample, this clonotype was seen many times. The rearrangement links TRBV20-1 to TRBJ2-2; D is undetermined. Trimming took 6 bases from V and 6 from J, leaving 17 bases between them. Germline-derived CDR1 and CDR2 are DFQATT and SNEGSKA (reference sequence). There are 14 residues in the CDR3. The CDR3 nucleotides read TGCAGTGCGCCCAAGAACCCGAATCCCGGGGAGCTGTTTTTT. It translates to CSAPKNPNPGELFF.

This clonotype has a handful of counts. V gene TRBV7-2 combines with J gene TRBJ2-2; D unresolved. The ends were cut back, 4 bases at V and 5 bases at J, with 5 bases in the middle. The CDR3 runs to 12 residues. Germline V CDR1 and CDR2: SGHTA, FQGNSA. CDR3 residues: CASSYVTGELFF. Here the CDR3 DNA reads TGTGCCAGCAGCTATGTAACCGGGGAGCTGTTTTTT.